The entry below gives a single TCR beta chain sequence along with its context. What this receptor recognizes is not known. No clone much larger than this one lies a single base away; base qualities are absent. The entry originates in a study of T cell repertoires and leukemia-associated antigens (dated by TCRdb to between 2019 and 2020). With respect to the entire study: Around 15 million effective reads were obtained overall, with each sample giving about 5.1 to 7 million read pairs and about 3.3 to 5.0 million effective reads. In vitro peptide stimulation of healthy T cells was used with the aim of identifying the antigen recognized by a TCR Vbeta21 clone previously found in CML patients.

CD3+ T cells were first rested overnight at more than 2 million cells/mL in RPMI 1640 without fetal bovine serum. Following the manufacturer's instructions, MACS immunomagnetic beads were used to pull CD3+ T cells out of the PBMCs. What the work shows at the level of the full study, not this receptor alone: Numbers of Vbeta genes (around 60), Jbeta genes (more than 13), VDJ rearrangements and unique CDR3s did not differ significantly among the four groups. The antigen specificity and function of the expanded clones were not directly tested and needed further investigation.

Total RNA was extracted from the cultured T cells with TRIzol reagent. TCRbeta libraries were amplified from RNA using 5' rapid amplification of cDNA ends (5'RACE). Library concentration and integrity were checked with Qubit, an Agilent instrument, and quantitative PCR before sequencing. A commercial service provider sequenced the qualified libraries on Illumina HiSeq or MiSeq. Turning to the authors' computational methods: TCR sequences in each sample were identified with MiXCR version 1.8.2. To qualify, a clone needed a CDR3 longer than four amino acids, an in-frame nucleotide length, and no stop codon. An effective read was defined as a read containing the complete CDR3 structure. RT-PCR with 24 Vbeta primers, GeneScan spectratyping, and Sanger sequencing were used to validate expanded clones. TCRdb trimmed public reads at Q25 via fastp, called clones via MiXCR and kept in-frame beta chains. Each entry merges the rows of one CDR3 protein and shows their most common DNA and genes. These V and J calls are TCRdb output, not the study's own analysis. The sample table contains about 15,000 distinct CDR3 sequences; only one count was recorded for roughly 38% of them. The ten largest clones add up to about 10% of the sample.

Its CDR3 holds 13 amino acids, cysteine through phenylalanine. Just the 39-base CDR3 DNA is kept, in frame starting at base 1. Sequences SGHAT (CDR1) and FQNNGV (CDR2) are obtained from the germline V gene. V is reduced by 5 bases and J by 8 bases, leaving a spacing of 12 bases between them. The V and J segments used are TRBV11-2 and TRBJ2-2; TRBD1 is a possible D gene, resting on 6 matching bases. The TCR originated in a female donor in good health. Sample: CD3+ T cells sorted from blood and cultured. The nucleotide sequence reads as follows: TGTGCCAGCAGCGCCAACAGGGCTGGGGAGCTGTTTTTT. Translated, this is CASSANRAGELFF. Extended through the reference TRBV11-2 and TRBJ2-2 proteins, this CDR3 yields the full variable domain: EAGVAQSPRYKIIEKRQSVAFWCNPISGHATLYWYQQILGQGPKLLIQFQNNGVVDDSQLPKDRFSAERLKGVDSTLKIQPAKLEDSAVYLCASSANRAGELFFGEGSRLTVL.